This T cell receptor (beta chain) derives from a study of cytomegalovirus exposure and HLA in healthy donors. In the study overall: Of the donors genotyped, 300 to 500 in all, over 80% fell in the Caucasian-associated ancestry cluster. Study results and limitations: In the analysis, some V segments, TRBV6-2 and TRBV6-3 included, were excluded as indistinguishable. For TCR beta chains, V- and J-gene trimming was later linked to a missense DCLRE1C variant. Prior analysis indicated that the majority of TCR beta V segments exhibited productivity approximately 87% or approximately 30% of the time.

This CDR3 comprises 18 residues. Germline CDR1 and CDR2: SGHNT and YENEEA. V lost 7 bases, J lost 1 base, and 16 bases stayed unmatched. This clone showed up just a few times. Its antigen remains unidentified. Use of 60 Vbeta and 13 Jbeta primers characterized the PCR. Measured with immunoSEQ multiplex PCR; TCRdb has only the in-frame clones, and not every one. In the table there are around 190,000 clones, roughly 77% of which are singletons. The clonotype originates from a young woman in good health and CMV-seropositive. The chain joins TRBV11-3 to TRBJ1-1, with 9 bases fitting TRBD1. Sequenced material: PBMCs. CDR3 sequence reads: CASTHEVRDRARNTEAFF. CDR3 nucleotides: TGTGCCAGCACCCACGAGGTAAGGGACAGGGCAAGGAACACTGAAGCTTTCTTT.